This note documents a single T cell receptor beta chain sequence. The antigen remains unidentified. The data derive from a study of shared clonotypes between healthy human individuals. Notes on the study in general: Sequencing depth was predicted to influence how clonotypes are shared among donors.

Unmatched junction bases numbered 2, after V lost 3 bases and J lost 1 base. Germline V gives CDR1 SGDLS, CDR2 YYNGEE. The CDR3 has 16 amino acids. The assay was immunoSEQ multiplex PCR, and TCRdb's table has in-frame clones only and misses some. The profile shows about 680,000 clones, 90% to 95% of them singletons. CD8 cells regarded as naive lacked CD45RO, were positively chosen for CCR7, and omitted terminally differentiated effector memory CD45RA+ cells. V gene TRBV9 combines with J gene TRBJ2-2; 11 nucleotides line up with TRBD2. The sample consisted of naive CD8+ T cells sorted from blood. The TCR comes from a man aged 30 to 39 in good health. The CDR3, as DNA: TGTGCCAGCAGCGACGGGACTAGCGGGAACACCGGGGAGCTGTTTTTT. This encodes CASSDGTSGNTGELFF. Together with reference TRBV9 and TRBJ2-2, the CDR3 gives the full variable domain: DSGVTQTPKHLITATGQRVTLRCSPRSGDLSVYWYQQSLDQGLQFLIQYYNGEERAKGNILERFSAQQFPDLHSELNLSSLELGDSALYFCASSDGTSGNTGELFFGEGSRLTVL.